Presented here are 25 T cell receptor beta chains from one specimen sequenced in a study of CD4 T cell repertoires in COVID-19. The repertoire was sequenced with immunoSEQ multiplex PCR; TCRdb's copy has only in-frame clones and lacks some. The sample lists 20,000 or so clones; 87% were seen once. These memory T cells were uncultured and sequenced directly after ex vivo isolation. The material was central memory CD4+ T cells from blood, obtained before the COVID-19 pandemic. The receptors were gathered from a human donor who had COVID-19.

This chain links TRBV2 with TRBJ1-2, with 11 bases aligning to TRBD1. This CDR3 has 16 residues. Germline V gene data show CDR1 as SNHLY and CDR2 as FYNNEI. The junction had 9 bases not matched to a gene; V was cut back by 5 bases and J by 4 bases. The CDR3 DNA sequence: TGTGCCAGCAGTCCTCGGACAGGGGGCGGGATCTATGGCTACACCTTC. This gives the protein CASSPRTGGGIYGYTF.

The chain combines TRBV18 with TRBJ1-1, with 8 bases fitting TRBD1. Germline V CDR1 and CDR2: KGHSH, LQKENI. V lost 2 bases to trimming and J lost 4 bases; unmatched junction nucleotides: 6. This CDR3 contains 15 residues. CDR3: CASSPRDRTGTEAFF. In nucleotides, the CDR3 is TGTGCCAGCTCACCAAGGGACAGGACCGGCACTGAAGCTTTCTTT.

The CDR3 DNA is TGTGCCAGCAGTTGGGGACAGAATAATGAAAAACTGTTTTTT. Its protein is CASSWGQNNEKLFF. This sequence joins TRBV6-5 and TRBJ1-4; 7 nucleotides align to TRBD1. The germline V gene has CDR1 MNHEY and CDR2 SVGAGI. V shed 4 bases and J 4 bases; nucleotides not matched to a gene: 3. The CDR3 extends over 14 amino acids.

This clone was observed a single time. The V call is TRBV5-1, the J call TRBJ2-1; D is possibly TRBD1 (6 bases). V was trimmed by 5 bases and J by 2 bases, leaving 11 bases between them. The germline V gene has CDR1 SGHRS and CDR2 YFSETQ. The CDR3 spans 14 residues. DNA for the CDR3: TGCGCCAGCAGAGGGGACAATCCCTACAATGAGCAGTTCTTC. This sequence encodes CASRGDNPYNEQFF.

The chain uses TRBV5-5 and TRBJ1-4; 10 nucleotides match TRBD1. V was pared by 4 bases and J by 8 bases, with 11 bases of the junction left unmatched. The CDR3 runs to 16 residues. Germline V CDR1 and CDR2: SGHKS, YYEKEE (reference sequence). DNA of the CDR3: TGTGCCAGCAGCGAGGGACAGGGGAATTCTTGGGAAAAACTGTTTTTT. It codes for CASSEGQGNSWEKLFF.

V is TRBV6-6 and J is TRBJ1-2, with TRBD1 identical over 11 bases. Trimming at V came to 6 bases and at J to 4 bases, leaving 10 bases not matched to a gene. CDR1 is MNHNY, CDR2 SVGAGI, per germline (reference sequence). This CDR3 region has 16 residues. The CDR3 loop reads CASSNHGQGAGYGYTF. CDR3 bases: TGTGCCAGCAGCAACCACGGACAGGGGGCCGGCTATGGCTACACCTTC.

The chain carries TRBV6-1 and TRBJ2-7; 9 nucleotides line up with TRBD1. The CDR3 totals 16 residues. Per germline, CDR1 MNHNS and CDR2 SASEGT. Losses at the gene ends were 3 bases for V and 2 bases for J; bases not matched to a gene: 8. The CDR3 loop is CASSELPGQGAYEQYF. For the CDR3, the DNA is TGTGCCAGCAGTGAGCTTCCGGGACAGGGAGCCTACGAGCAGTACTTC.

The chain couples TRBV30 to TRBJ2-6; TRBD1 agrees at 7 bases. The CDR3 totals 13 residues. In germline, CDR1 is GTSNPN, CDR2 SVGIG (reference sequence). CDR3 sequence reads: CAQTQGELSVLTF. The DNA of the CDR3 is TGTGCTCAAACGCAGGGGGAGTTGAGCGTCCTGACTTTC.

This clone was seen only a few times. The genes are TRBV10-3 and TRBJ2-7; 9 bases align to TRBD1. After removal of 6 bases from V and 3 bases from J, the junction contained 6 bases not matched to a gene. There are 14 residues in the CDR3. Per the germline V gene, CDR1 is ENHRY and CDR2 is SYGVKD. This CDR3 reads CAISRDREGYEQYF. The DNA for the CDR3 is TGTGCCATCAGCAGGGACAGGGAGGGCTACGAGCAGTACTTC.

The chain employs TRBV6-1 and TRBJ1-5, with 9 nucleotides matching TRBD1. Germline assignment: CDR1 MNHNS and CDR2 SASEGT. Trimming took 6 bases from V and 5 from J; bases not matched to a gene: 2. The CDR3 totals 13 residues. The CDR3 DNA follows: TGTGCCAGCAGAAGGGACAGGGATCAGCCCCAGCATTTT. Translating it yields CASRRDRDQPQHF.

The V call is TRBV7-7, the J call TRBJ2-5; TRBD1 might be the D (6 bases). Per germline, CDR1 SSHAT and CDR2 FNYEAQ (reference sequence). The CDR3 sequence is 15 residues long. Trimming left V 5 bases short and J 0 bases short, with 13 bases between. The CDR3 nucleotides are TGTGCCAGCAGCCAAGGACAGACGTACCAAGAGACCCAGTACTTC. Protein sequence: CASSQGQTYQETQYF.

V usage is TRBV7-8 and J usage is TRBJ2-1; 8 bases are a match to TRBD2. The germline V gene encodes CDR1 SGHVS and CDR2 FQNEAQ. J was trimmed by 0 bases and V by 2 bases; bases with no gene match: 6. The CDR3 has 17 amino acids. The CDR3 reads CASSLLTSGSSYNEQFF. CDR3 coding DNA: TGTGCCAGCAGCTTACTTACTAGCGGAAGCTCCTACAATGAGCAGTTCTTC.

As DNA, the CDR3 is TGCGCCAGCAGCTTGGTTCTAGCGGGAGGGAAACAAGAGACCCAGTACTTC. Translated: CASSLVLAGGKQETQYF. This rearrangement joins TRBV5-1 to TRBJ2-5; 12 positions match TRBD2. Germline CDR1 is SGHRS and CDR2 is YFSETQ. The length of the CDR3 is 17 residues. Losses at the gene ends were 0 bases for V and 2 bases for J; bases not matched to a gene: 5.

As DNA, the CDR3 is TGTGCCAGCAGCTCCCGACAGGGTACTGATACGCAGTATTTT. Protein sequence: CASSSRQGTDTQYF. The V call is TRBV7-2, the J call TRBJ2-3; TRBD1 matches 7 bases. CDR1 is SGHTA, CDR2 FQGNSA, per germline. The junction had 7 bases not matched to a gene; V was cut back by 4 bases and J by 6 bases. The CDR3 covers 14 residues.

The chain is built from TRBV6-5 and TRBJ1-5; 7 positions agree with TRBD1. Germline V CDR1 and CDR2: MNHEY, SVGAGI. This CDR3 region has 15 residues. Trimming cost V 5 bases and J 4 bases; bases outside gene matches: 8. The CDR3 is CASSTGTVGNQPQHF. CDR3 DNA: TGTGCCAGCAGTACCGGGACAGTGGGGAATCAGCCCCAGCATTTT.

This clone was seen a single time. This rearrangement joins TRBV10-3 to TRBJ2-7, with D perhaps matching TRBD2 (5 bases). V was trimmed by 10 bases and J by 7 bases, leaving 17 bases between them. There are 12 residues in the CDR3. Germline CDR1 ENHRY, CDR2 SYGVKD. The CDR3 DNA sequence: TGTGCCACTCAGACCCCGCCGGGAGAGCAGTACTTC. This sequence encodes CATQTPPGEQYF.

V gene TRBV28 combines with J gene TRBJ2-2; TRBD2 might be the D (6 bases). This CDR3 region has 18 residues. Per germline, CDR1 MDHEN and CDR2 SYDVKM. V was pared by 6 bases and J by 3 bases, with 23 bases between. CDR3 protein: CASSVTRARGSYTGELFF. The CDR3, as DNA: TGTGCCAGCAGCGTAACCCGGGCCCGGGGGTCCTACACCGGGGAGCTGTTTTTT.

The V gene is TRBV27, the J gene TRBJ2-3; 7 nucleotides agree with TRBD2. Germline assignment: CDR1 MNHEY and CDR2 SMNVEV (reference sequence). This CDR3 contains 20 residues. Trimming at V came to 0 bases and at J to 2 bases, leaving 17 bases not matched to a gene. The DNA of the CDR3 is TGTGCCAGCAGTTTATCCGCTTTTGGGGCTAGCGGTGAAGTCACAGATACGCAGTATTTT. Residues: CASSLSAFGASGEVTDTQYF.

The chain couples TRBV18 to TRBJ2-7; D perhaps matches TRBD2 (6 bases). There are 15 residues in the CDR3. Germline assignment: CDR1 KGHSH and CDR2 LQKENI. The V end lost 3 bases, the J end lost 4 bases, and 16 bases lay between the germline ends. The CDR3 sequence: CASSPTSRTLYEQYF. Here the CDR3 DNA reads TGTGCCAGCTCACCTACTAGCCGGACACTTTACGAGCAGTACTTC.

The chain has TRBV7-9 and TRBJ2-3, with D possibly being TRBD1 (5 bases). V was cut by 7 bases and J by 4 bases, with 12 bases left in between. This CDR3 is built from 13 residues. Germline-derived CDR1 and CDR2 are SEHNR and FQNEAQ (reference sequence). The CDR3, as DNA: TGTGCCAGCATTCATGGGGCAGCAGATACGCAGTATTTT. Translated: CASIHGAADTQYF.

V usage is TRBV30 and J usage is TRBJ1-4; 7 bases fit TRBD1. Germline V gene sequence: CDR1 GTSNPN, CDR2 SVGIG (reference sequence). The J segment lost 0 bases and the V segment lost 1 base, leaving 2 bases of the junction unmatched. The CDR3 contains 15 residues. The CDR3 reads CAWSAGTATNEKLFF. CDR3 nucleotide sequence: TGTGCCTGGAGTGCAGGGACAGCAACTAATGAAAAACTGTTTTTT.

The rearrangement uses TRBV27 and TRBJ1-2; 8 nucleotides match TRBD1. The CDR3 covers 14 residues. Germline CDR1 MNHEY, CDR2 SMNVEV (reference sequence). With V trimmed by 0 bases and J by 4 bases, 1 base remained unmatched. The CDR3 region has the DNA TGTGCCAGCAGTTTATCCACAGGGGGCTATGGCTACACCTTC. Encoded protein: CASSLSTGGYGYTF.

V gene TRBV11-2 combines with J gene TRBJ2-3, with TRBD1 matching over 8 bases. In germline, CDR1 is SGHAT, CDR2 FQNNGV. V was pared by 5 bases and J by 2 bases, with 6 bases of the junction left unmatched. This CDR3 comprises 15 residues. In DNA, the CDR3 is TGTGCCAGCAGCCCACAGGGACAGGACACAGATACGCAGTATTTT. Its translation: CASSPQGQDTDTQYF.

The chain joins TRBV6-1 to TRBJ1-5; maybe TRBD1 (6 bases). The V end was cut by 5 bases, the J end by 6 bases, with 14 bases between. This CDR3 comprises 14 residues. Germline V gives CDR1 MNHNS, CDR2 SASEGT. Here the CDR3 reads CASSRSGEAQPQHF. CDR3 coding DNA: TGTGCCAGCAGTAGATCAGGGGAAGCTCAGCCCCAGCATTTT.

The V gene is TRBV5-1, the J gene TRBJ2-7, with D possibly TRBD1 on 6 matching bases. The CDR3 spans 14 residues. V was pared by 2 bases and J by 6 bases, with 15 bases between. Germline V lookup: CDR1 SGHRS, CDR2 YFSETQ. The CDR3 sequence: CASSFRAGEGEQYF. The CDR3 bases are TGCGCCAGCAGCTTTAGGGCAGGGGAAGGCGAGCAGTACTTC. Filled out from reference TRBV5-1 and TRBJ2-7, the complete variable domain reads KAGVTQTPRYLIKTRGQQVTLSCSPISGHRSVSWYQQTPGQGLQFLFEYFSETQRNKGNFPGRFSGRQFSNSRSEMNVSTLELGDSALYLCASSFRAGEGEQYFGPGTRLTVT.